The 27 T cell receptor beta chains given below trace back to one sample, sequenced in a study of tumor and adjacent non-tumor tissue in lung cancer. Three rounds of nested PCR, following a modified ARM-PCR protocol, produced the TCRbeta library. Each CDR3 protein is one row after TCRdb ran MiXCR on the multiplex PCR reads. Seen here are about 110,000 distinct CDR3 sequences, approximately 82% observed once, and the top ten hold 30% to 45%. RNA was extracted from bulk tissue without any cell sorting. The sample consisted of lung tumor tissue. The receptors derive from a woman aged 55-69 years with non-small cell lung cancer.

The table lists this clonotype with many counts. This chain joins TRBV4-3 and TRBJ1-1; no firm D call. Trimming pared 1 base from V and 3 bases from J, leaving 12 bases between. The CDR3 is 15 amino acids. Per germline, CDR1 LGHNA and CDR2 YSLEER. DNA for the CDR3: TGCGCCAGCAGCCAAGTAGACGCTGGCGACACTGAAGCTTTCTTT. Translated: CASSQVDAGDTEAFF.

The chain joins TRBV11-3 to TRBJ2-7; 10 positions match TRBD1. The J call is in doubt because the DNA end fits TRBJ2-1 better. Germline V lookup: CDR1 SGHNT, CDR2 YENEEA. The CDR3 loop spans 16 amino acids. This chain's CDR3 is CASSLSPGQGRHEQFF. DNA for the CDR3: TGTGCCAGCAGCTTATCTCCGGGACAGGGGAGGCATGAGCAGTTCTTC.

CDR3 nucleotide sequence: TGTGCCAGGACCGTAATATTCGACAGGGGGCAGGGCTACACCTTC. Translating gives CARTVIFDRGQGYTF. The chain is built from TRBV5-6 and TRBJ1-2; the match to TRBD1 covers 10 bases. The germline gives CDR1 SGHDT, CDR2 YYEEEE. CDR3 size: 15 residues. The V segment lost 8 bases and the J segment 8 bases; nucleotides outside the gene matches: 15. Complete variable domain (other parts from reference TRBV5-6 and TRBJ1-2): DAGVTQSPTHLIKTRGQQVTLRCSPKSGHDTVSWYQQALGQGPQFIFQYYEEEERQRGNFPDRFSGHQFPNYSSELNVNALLLGDSALYLCARTVIFDRGQGYTFGSGTRLTVV.

This clonotype appeared a few times. A much larger clone is a single base away; this may be a read error. The chain employs TRBV10-3 and TRBJ2-5; 7 positions agree with TRBD1. The CDR3 is 14 amino acids. The germline CDR1 and CDR2 sequences are ENHRY and SYGVKD. The CDR3 coding sequence is TGTGTCATCAGGGGGAACAGTCCTCAAGAGACCCAGTACTTC. Its protein is CVIRGNSPQETQYF.

The sample holds a few counts of this clonotype. The CDR3 protein is CASSRDRNYGYTF. In DNA, the CDR3 is TGTGCCAGTAGTCGGGACAGAAACTATGGCTACACCTTC. The chain couples TRBV19 to TRBJ1-2; 7 bases are shared with TRBD1. Germline loops: CDR1 LNHDA, CDR2 SQIVND (reference sequence). This CDR3 region has 13 residues. The trim removed 5 bases at V and 2 bases at J, leaving 2 bases unmatched.

A remark on this clonotype: Germline and junction disagree at one end, which may indicate a read error. This rearrangement joins TRBV11-3 to TRBJ2-1; weak D call: TRBD2 (5 bases). CDR1 is SGHNT and CDR2 is YENEEA in the germline V gene. The CDR3 is made up of 17 amino acids. The chain's CDR3 is CASSLELTNWNHNEQLF. CDR3 DNA: TGTGCCAGCAGCTTAGAGTTGACTAACTGGAACCACAATGAGCAGTTATTC.

Comments on this clonotype: At one end, the junction sequence differs from germline, possibly due to a read error. The chain is built from TRBV11-1 and TRBJ2-2; D assignment may be TRBD1 or TRBD2 (7 bases each). This CDR3 contains 17 residues. The germline V gene encodes CDR1 SGHAT and CDR2 FQDESV (reference sequence). This chain's CDR3 is CASSPRLAGESTGEVFF. The CDR3, as DNA: TGTGCCAGTAGCCCGCGACTGGCGGGAGAATCCACAGGGGAGGTGTTTTTT.

Notes on this clonotype: One end of the junction varies from germline; a read error may be responsible. The chain couples TRBV11-2 to TRBJ2-5; 11 positions agree with TRBD1. The germline gives CDR1 SGHAT, CDR2 FQNNGV. There are 14 residues in the CDR3. CDR3 in amino acids: CASSIGTGGETQRF. The CDR3 DNA follows: TGTGCCAGCAGCATCGGGACAGGGGGTGAGACCCAGCGCTTC.

Details on this clonotype: Compared with germline, one end of the junction differs, possibly owing to a read error. The chain employs TRBV29-1 and TRBJ2-4; perhaps TRBD2 as D (7 bases). The CDR3 is 12 amino acids. In germline, CDR1 is SQVTM, CDR2 ANQGSEA. The CDR3 loop is CSVNGGLNIQYF. The CDR3 DNA is TGCAGCGTTAACGGGGGGCTGAACATCCAGTACTTC. The full variable domain, with the rest looked up from reference TRBV29-1 and TRBJ2-4, is SAVISQKPSRDICQRGTSLTIQCQVDSQVTMMFWYRQQPGQSLTLIATANQGSEATYESGFVIDKFPISRPNLTFSTLTVSNMSPEDSSIYLCSVNGGLNIQYFGAGTRLSVL.

A note on this clonotype: Germline is not matched at one junction end, which may reflect a read error. The V gene is TRBV6-5, the J gene TRBJ2-3; D unresolved. CDR3 size: 11 residues. In germline, CDR1 is MNHEY, CDR2 SVGAGI. In nucleotides, the CDR3 is TGTACCAGCAGTTCCCAAGTTACGCAGTATTTT. Translating gives CTSSSQVTQYF.

Of note for this clonotype: A much larger clone lies a single base off, so this may be a read error. The conserved phenylalanine or tryptophan normally closing the CDR3 is absent here, so this likely arose from a read error. The chain combines TRBV6-6 with TRBJ1-1; D not resolved. Between the trimmed V and J ends, which lost 6 bases and 4 bases, there was a span of 18 bases. Germline V gene data show CDR1 as MNHNY and CDR2 as SVGAGI (reference sequence). The length of the CDR3 is 15 residues. This CDR3 is CASRQDFGLSTEAFV. The CDR3 region has the DNA TGTGCCAGCAGACAAGACTTTGGACTCAGCACTGAAGCTTTCGTT.

The chain has TRBV28 and TRBJ2-2; 7 bases map to TRBD1. Germline values: CDR1 MDHEN, CDR2 SYDVKM. The CDR3 runs 19 residues. V shed 1 base and J 3 bases; nucleotides not matched to a gene: 14. CDR3 sequence: CASSLYGAKGQVDTGELFF. The DNA for the CDR3 is TGTGCCAGCAGTTTATATGGCGCAAAAGGACAGGTGGACACCGGGGAGCTGTTTTTT.

This clonotype was recorded only once. The CDR3 here is CAIRSSQGHDGYTF. The CDR3 DNA reads TGTGCCATCAGGTCTTCACAGGGGCATGATGGCTACACCTTC. The chain employs TRBV10-3 and TRBJ1-2; 7 positions agree with TRBD1. Per the germline V gene, CDR1 is ENHRY and CDR2 is SYGVKD. Germline trimming cut 6 bases from V and 6 bases from J; bases unmatched to any gene: 10. The CDR3 totals 14 residues.

This clonotype appeared a few times. The chain employs TRBV7-9 and TRBJ2-1; D perhaps matches TRBD2 (6 bases). V was shortened by 4 bases and J by 4 bases, with 14 bases between the two germline ends. There are 15 residues in the CDR3. Germline CDR1 and CDR2: SEHNR and FQNEAQ (reference sequence). The CDR3 spells CASSSHRLEYNEQFF. The CDR3 bases are TGTGCCAGCAGCTCACACCGACTAGAATACAATGAGCAGTTCTTC. Together with reference TRBV7-9 and TRBJ2-1, the CDR3 gives the full variable domain: DTGVSQNPRHKITKRGQNVTFRCDPISEHNRLYWYRQTLGQGPEFLTYFQNEAQLEKSRLLSDRFSAERPKGSFSTLEIQRTEQGDSAMYLCASSSHRLEYNEQFFGPGTRLTVL.

With respect to this clonotype: No conserved phenylalanine or tryptophan ends this CDR3, so it is likely a read error. This chain links TRBV11-2 with TRBJ2-3; 8 positions match TRBD2. CDR1 SGHAT and CDR2 FQNNGV come from the germline V gene. The V segment lost 5 bases and the J segment 1 base; nucleotides outside the gene matches: 8. The CDR3 totals 16 residues. The CDR3 loop is CASSRSQAGGTDTQYS. The CDR3 DNA sequence: TGTGCCAGCAGCCGATCTCAAGCGGGGGGCACAGATACGCAGTATTCT.

Concerning this clonotype: With a much larger clone just one base away, this may be a read error. V is TRBV4-2 and J is TRBJ1-4, with D hard to call. V was pared by 3 bases and J by 7 bases, with 12 bases between. Germline V gives CDR1 LGHNA, CDR2 YNFKEQ. There are 14 residues in the CDR3. The CDR3 spells CASSQVGRFEKLFF. The CDR3 DNA follows: TGTGCCAGCAGCCAGGTGGGTCGGTTTGAAAAACTGTTTTTT.

This clonotype was picked up many times. The gene calls are TRBV29-1 and TRBJ1-1; 11 nucleotides line up with TRBD1. The trim removed 6 bases at V and 0 bases at J, leaving 6 bases unmatched. The V gene's germline CDR1 is SQVTM and CDR2 ANQGSEA. The CDR3 is made up of 15 amino acids. The CDR3 loop reads CSVTGTGGMNTEAFF. CDR3 DNA: TGCAGCGTCACCGGGACAGGGGGTATGAACACTGAAGCTTTCTTT.

The table lists this clonotype with many counts. This chain links TRBV6-6 with TRBJ2-7; TRBD1 is a possible D gene (5 bases). CDR3 length: 15 amino acids. The germline V gene encodes CDR1 MNHNY and CDR2 SVGAGI (reference sequence). V lost 0 bases and J 7 bases, leaving 16 bases between the germline ends. CDR3 nucleotides: TGTGCCAGCAGTTACTCCTCCGCAGGGCCCTCAGAGCAGTACTTC. Encoded protein: CASSYSSAGPSEQYF.

Only a few counts were recorded for this clonotype. This may come from a read error, since a much larger clone is one base off. The chain has TRBV20-1 and TRBJ2-2; possible D gene TRBD2, 5 bases. This CDR3 contains 15 residues. The V gene's germline CDR1 is DFQATT and CDR2 SNEGSKA (reference sequence). CDR3 DNA: TGCAGTACTAGAGTAGCCGGGTTTATCACCGGGGAGCTGTTTTTT. Its protein is CSTRVAGFITGELFF.

This clonotype was seen a handful of times. A much larger clone lies one base from this, so it may be a read error. This chain connects TRBV6-1 to TRBJ2-1; D is unresolved. This CDR3 has 15 residues. Germline values: CDR1 MNHNS, CDR2 SASEGT. This CDR3 reads CTSRSTRSSYNEQFF. CDR3 DNA: TGTACCAGCAGATCGACACGGAGCTCCTACAATGAGCAGTTCTTC.

Concerning this clonotype itself: An end of the junction does not agree with germline; a read error may underlie this. V and J are TRBV6-2 or TRBV6-3 and TRBJ2-2; 7 bases are a match to TRBD1. This CDR3 spans 17 amino acids. Germline loops: CDR1 MNHEY, CDR2 SVGEGT. The CDR3 DNA reads as TGTGCCAGCAGGGCCTGGGACAGAATCTTGAACGCCGGGGAGCTGTTTTTT. Its protein is CASRAWDRILNAGELFF.

The count of this clonotype is one. A read error may produce the germline difference seen at one junction end. The rearrangement uses TRBV4-3 and TRBJ2-7; D perhaps matches TRBD2 (7 bases). CDR3 length: 15 residues. Germline CDR1 is LGHNA and CDR2 is YSLEER. CDR3 sequence (DNA): TGCGCCAGCAGCCAGGTGAGGGGGGGCTCCTACGAGCTGTACTTC. Translating it yields CASSQVRGGSYELYF.

This clonotype occurred a few times. This chain connects TRBV29-1 to TRBJ1-1; D remains ambiguous. Germline lookup yields CDR1 SQVTM and CDR2 ANQGSEA. The CDR3 has 12 residues. The CDR3 bases are TGCAACCCCCTCCCTCAGGACACTGAAGCTTTCTTT. It is translated as CNPLPQDTEAFF.

In the case of this clonotype: This may be a read error, as it is one base from a much larger clone. The chain is built from TRBV12-3 or TRBV12-4 and TRBJ2-1; 10 bases are shared with TRBD2. CDR3 length: 15 amino acids. CDR3 region: CASSSTSGLYNEQLF. The CDR3, as DNA: TGTGCCAGCAGCTCGACTAGCGGGCTCTACAATGAGCAGTTGTTC.

As for this clonotype: One junction end does not reproduce the germline sequence, and a read error may be involved. The chain is built from TRBV4-3 and TRBJ2-3, with 8 bases aligning to TRBD2. Germline V CDR1 and CDR2: LGHNA, YSLEER. This CDR3 region has 17 residues. CDR3 in DNA: TGCACCAGCAGCCAAGACCCTGGTAGCGGGGTTACAGATACGCAGTATTTT. Translated, it gives CTSSQDPGSGVTDTQYF.

With regard to this clonotype: At one end, the junction sequence differs from germline, possibly due to a read error. The rearrangement links TRBV6-5 to TRBJ1-1, with 9 bases identical to TRBD1. There are 14 residues in the CDR3. The germline V gene encodes CDR1 MNHEY and CDR2 SVGAGI. CDR3 region: CASKVDRGNTEAFF. The CDR3 nucleotides read TGTGCTAGCAAGGTGGACAGGGGTAACACTGAAGCTTTCTTT.

This clonotype came up a few times. A junction boundary mismatches the germline segment, possibly from a read error. The CDR3 spells CASSQDHRDVESQYF. CDR3 bases: TGCGCCAGTAGCCAAGATCATCGGGATGTGGAGTCACAGTACTTC. The chain is built from TRBV4-3 and TRBJ2-5; maybe TRBD2 (5 bases). CDR1 is LGHNA, CDR2 YSLEER, per germline. This CDR3 region has 15 residues.